This T cell receptor (beta chain) was found in a study of identical twins. TCRdb re-analysed the 5' RACE reads in MiXCR, keeping a single row per CDR3 protein. Of about 490,000 distinct CDR3 sequences listed, roughly 15% are singletons. Only healthy Caucasians were enrolled as donors. In this sample, this clonotype turned up a few times. This CDR3 has 14 residues. CDR1 is SGHNT, CDR2 YENEEA, per germline. V lost 6 bases, J lost 7 bases, and 17 bases lay in between. These same data were also listed under a study on yellow fever vaccine responses in identical twins. Per that paper: Twins reportedly showed a vaccine T cell response that seemed partly convergent and partly personalized.

The TCR sequence derives from a woman aged 18-29 years in good health. The rearrangement links TRBV11-3 to TRBJ2-3; D is perhaps TRBD2 (5 bases). The sequenced sample consisted of CD4+ T cells sorted from blood. Written as DNA, the CDR3 is TGTGCCAGCAGACAAAATGGCCTGACTAATACGCAGTATTTT. Translated: CASRQNGLTNTQYF. Drawing the rest from reference TRBV11-3 and TRBJ2-3, the complete variable domain is EAGVVQSPRYKIIEKKQPVAFWCNPISGHNTLYWYLQNLGQGPELLIRYENEEAVDDSQLPKDRFSAERLKGVDSTLKIQPAELGDSAVYLCASRQNGLTNTQYFGPGTRLTVL.